These T cell receptor beta chains were read from a single sample in a study of T cells after yellow fever vaccination. TCRdb recomputed calls from the 5' RACE reads with MiXCR, one row per CDR3 protein. The sample lists some 390,000 distinct CDR3 sequences, 6.2% occurring once. This specimen consisted of PBMCs, obtained 5 days after the yellow fever booster vaccination. These receptors all stem from a man aged 25 to 40 who received the YFV17D yellow fever vaccine. CDR3s include the opening cysteine and the closing phenylalanine or tryptophan. A D gene is named only where the DNA matches it firmly. The size of a clone is reported for some rows only, either as once, few or many, or as a class for expanded clones.

>TRBJ2-7|TRBV5-1|NA|13|many
CASSLSPDYEQYF
TGCGCCAGCAGCTTGTCACCGGACTACGAGCAGTACTTC
>TRBJ2-7|TRBV7-2|TRBD2|15|NA
CASSLGREVVYEQYF
TGTGCCAGCAGCTTAGGGCGGGAGGTAGTCTACGAGCAGTACTTC
>TRBJ2-3|TRBV7-2|TRBD2|15|NA
CASSSTSGITDTQYF
TGTGCCAGCAGCTCGACTAGCGGGATAACAGATACGCAGTATTTT
>TRBJ1-1|TRBV9|NA|14|many
CASSASVSESEAFF
TGTGCCAGCAGCGCATCGGTCTCCGAATCTGAAGCTTTCTTT
>TRBJ1-1|TRBV4-3|NA|14|NA
CASSQVIVNTEAFF
TGCGCCAGCAGCCAAGTTATAGTTAACACTGAAGCTTTCTTT
>TRBJ2-5|TRBV24-1|NA|12|many
CATSDLGGTQYF
TGTGCCACCAGTGATCTTGGTGGGACCCAGTACTTC
>TRBJ2-1|TRBV11-2|TRBD2|17|NA
CASSLITSGRLKNEQFF
TGTGCCAGCAGCTTAATCACTAGCGGGAGGTTGAAGAATGAGCAGTTCTTC
>TRBJ1-6|TRBV7-9|TRBD1|15|NA
CASSPRDRTGSPLHF
TGTGCCAGCAGCCCAAGGGACAGAACGGGGTCACCCCTCCACTTT
>TRBJ2-7|TRBV7-2|TRBD2|14|few
CASSLSSGINEQYF
TGTGCCAGCAGCCTTTCTAGCGGGATTAACGAGCAGTACTTC
>TRBJ2-1|TRBV10-3|NA|13|NA
CAISEQGGNEQFF
TGTGCCATCAGTGAACAGGGGGGGAATGAGCAGTTCTTC
>TRBJ2-7|TRBV10-3|NA|15|many
CAISDPVGQGYEQYF
TGTGCCATCAGTGATCCGGTGGGCCAGGGTTACGAGCAGTACTTC
>TRBJ2-2|TRBV11-2|TRBD2|19|NA
CASSSGSMTLAGGAGELFF
TGTGCCAGCAGCTCAGGTTCCATGACACTAGCGGGAGGGGCCGGGGAGCTGTTTTTT
>TRBJ2-5|TRBV5-1|NA|13|few
CASSPEWGETQYF
TGCGCCAGCAGCCCTGAGTGGGGAGAGACCCAGTACTTC
>TRBJ2-7|TRBV2|TRBD2|16|few
CASSEQTSGLSYEQYF
TGTGCCAGCAGTGAACAGACTAGCGGGCTCTCCTACGAGCAGTACTTC
>TRBJ2-5|TRBV7-2|TRBD1|15|NA
CASSSGTGPQETQYF
TGTGCCAGCAGCTCCGGGACAGGCCCACAAGAGACCCAGTACTTC
>TRBJ2-7|TRBV5-1|NA|15|NA
CASSYEGIPPNEQYF
TGCGCCAGCAGCTACGAGGGGATACCACCCAACGAGCAGTACTTC
>TRBJ2-7|TRBV27|NA|14|few
CASSLSFLSYEQYF
TGTGCCAGCAGTTTATCTTTTCTCTCCTACGAGCAGTACTTC
>TRBJ2-1|TRBV20-1|TRBD1|14|many
CSAIRTGTYNEQFF
TGCAGTGCGATAAGGACAGGAACCTACAATGAGCAGTTCTTC
>TRBJ2-3|TRBV19|NA|13|few
CASRDLSGYTQYF
TGTGCCAGTCGGGACCTAAGCGGCTATACGCAGTATTTT
>TRBJ2-7|TRBV7-2|NA|17|NA
CASSLAEWGFKDSEQYF
TGTGCCAGCAGCTTAGCGGAATGGGGATTCAAAGACTCCGAGCAGTACTTC
>TRBJ1-5|TRBV12-3/TRBV12-4|NA|13|many
CASSFGQDQPQHF
TGTGCCAGCAGTTTCGGGCAGGATCAGCCCCAGCATTTT
>TRBJ2-5|TRBV7-2|TRBD1|16|few
CASSLEPGGGKETQYF
TGTGCCAGCAGCTTAGAGCCAGGGGGCGGGAAAGAGACCCAGTACTTC
>TRBJ2-5|TRBV20-1|NA|13|many
CSASVGLQETQYF
TGCAGTGCTAGTGTGGGCCTCCAAGAGACCCAGTACTTC
>TRBJ1-3|TRBV5-1|NA|15|many
CASSTPVDTGNTIYF
TGCGCCAGCAGCACGCCCGTGGATACTGGAAACACCATATATTTT
>TRBJ2-7|TRBV6-2/TRBV6-3|NA|13|NA
CATNTGGAYEQYF
TGTGCCACCAACACGGGCGGAGCCTACGAGCAGTACTTC
>TRBJ2-2|TRBV7-2|NA|14|NA
CASSLLGSTGELFF
TGTGCCAGCAGCCTCCTAGGGAGCACCGGGGAGCTGTTTTTT
>TRBJ2-2|TRBV28|NA|14|few
CASSPISRAGELFF
TGTGCCAGCAGTCCCATTAGTCGCGCCGGGGAGCTGTTTTTT
>TRBJ2-1|TRBV5-1|NA|16|NA
CASSLNGAEWNNEQFF
TGCGCCAGCAGCTTGAATGGGGCTGAGTGGAACAATGAGCAGTTCTTC
>TRBJ2-7|TRBV20-1|TRBD2|14|many
CSAYSGTRAYEQYF
TGCAGTGCCTACTCCGGGACTAGAGCTTACGAGCAGTACTTC
>TRBJ2-1|TRBV15|NA|14|few
CATSREDWRSVQFF
TGTGCCACCAGCAGAGAAGACTGGCGGTCGGTGCAGTTCTTC
>TRBJ2-7|TRBV7-9|TRBD1|15|NA
CASSSDRGGTYEQYF
TGTGCCAGCAGCTCCGACAGGGGGGGTACCTACGAGCAGTACTTC